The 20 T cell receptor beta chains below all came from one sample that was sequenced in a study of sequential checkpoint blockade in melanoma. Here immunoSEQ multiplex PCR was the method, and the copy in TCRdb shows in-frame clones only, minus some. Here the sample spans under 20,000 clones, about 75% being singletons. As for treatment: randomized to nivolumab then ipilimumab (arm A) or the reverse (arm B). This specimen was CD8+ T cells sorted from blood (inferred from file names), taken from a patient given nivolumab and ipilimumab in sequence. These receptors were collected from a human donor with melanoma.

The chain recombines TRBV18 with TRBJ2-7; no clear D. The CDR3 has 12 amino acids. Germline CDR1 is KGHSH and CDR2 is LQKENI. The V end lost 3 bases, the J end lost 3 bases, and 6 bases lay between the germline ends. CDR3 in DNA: TGTGCCAGCTCACCCCCCAGCTACGAGCAGTACTTC. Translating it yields CASSPPSYEQYF.

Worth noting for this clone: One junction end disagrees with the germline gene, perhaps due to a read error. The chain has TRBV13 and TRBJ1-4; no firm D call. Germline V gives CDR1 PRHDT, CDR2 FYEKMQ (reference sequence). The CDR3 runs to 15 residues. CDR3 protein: CASSFGGPTNEKPFF. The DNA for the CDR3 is TGTGCCAGCTCTTTTGGCGGTCCAACTAATGAAAAACCGTTTTTT. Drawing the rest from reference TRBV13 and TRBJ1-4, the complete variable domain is AAGVIQSPRHLIKEKRETATLKCYPIPRHDTVYWYQQGPGQDPQFLISFYEKMQSDKGSIPDRFSAQQFSDYHSELNMSSLELGDSALYFCASSFGGPTNEKPFFGSGTQLSVL.

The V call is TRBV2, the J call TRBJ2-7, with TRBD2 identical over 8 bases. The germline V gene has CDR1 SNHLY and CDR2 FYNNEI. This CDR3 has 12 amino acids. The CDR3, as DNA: TGTCGAGCGGGAGCGGATATCTACGAGCAGTACTTC. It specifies CRAGADIYEQYF.

DNA for the CDR3: TGCGCCAGCAGCTGGGGACTGTCCCGGTCCTACAATGAGCAGTTCTTC. This sequence encodes CASSWGLSRSYNEQFF. The chain has TRBV5-1 and TRBJ2-1; D possibly corresponds to TRBD2 (6 bases). Germline-derived CDR1 and CDR2 are SGHRS and YFSETQ. The CDR3 covers 16 residues. V was cut by 3 bases and J by 1 base, with 14 bases left in between.

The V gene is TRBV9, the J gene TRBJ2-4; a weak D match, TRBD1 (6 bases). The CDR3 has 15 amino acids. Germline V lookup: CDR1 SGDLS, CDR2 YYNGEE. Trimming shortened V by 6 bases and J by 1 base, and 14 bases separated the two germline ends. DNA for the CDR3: TGTGCCAGCAACCAAGGGGGTCTTGCCAAAAACATTCAGTACTTC. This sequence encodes CASNQGGLAKNIQYF. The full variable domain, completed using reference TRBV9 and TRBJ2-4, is DSGVTQTPKHLITATGQRVTLRCSPRSGDLSVYWYQQSLDQGLQFLIQYYNGEERAKGNILERFSAQQFPDLHSELNLSSLELGDSALYFCASNQGGLAKNIQYFGAGTRLSVL.

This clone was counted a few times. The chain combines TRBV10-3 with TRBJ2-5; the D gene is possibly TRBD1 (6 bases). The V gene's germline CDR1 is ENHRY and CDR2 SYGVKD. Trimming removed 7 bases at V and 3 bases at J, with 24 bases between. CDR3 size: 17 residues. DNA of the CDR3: TGTGCCATCAAGGGGTCCCGTTTAACAGGGCGGGAAGAGACCCAGTACTTC. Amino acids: CAIKGSRLTGREETQYF.

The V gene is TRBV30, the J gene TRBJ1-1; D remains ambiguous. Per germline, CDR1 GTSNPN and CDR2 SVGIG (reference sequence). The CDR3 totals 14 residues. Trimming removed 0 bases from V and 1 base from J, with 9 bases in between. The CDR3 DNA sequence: TGTGCCTGGAGTGTAAACTGGAGGAACACTGAAGCTTTCTTT. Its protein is CAWSVNWRNTEAFF.

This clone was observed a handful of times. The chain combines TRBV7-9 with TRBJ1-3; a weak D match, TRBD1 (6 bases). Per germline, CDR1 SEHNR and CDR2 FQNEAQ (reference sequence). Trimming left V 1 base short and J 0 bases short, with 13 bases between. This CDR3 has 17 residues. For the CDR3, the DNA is TGTGCCAGCAGCTTAGTTTCGGGACAAGGCTCTGGAAACACCATATATTTT. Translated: CASSLVSGQGSGNTIYF. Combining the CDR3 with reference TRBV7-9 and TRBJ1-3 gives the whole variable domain DTGVSQNPRHKITKRGQNVTFRCDPISEHNRLYWYRQTLGQGPEFLTYFQNEAQLEKSRLLSDRFSAERPKGSFSTLEIQRTEQGDSAMYLCASSLVSGQGSGNTIYFGEGSWLTVV.

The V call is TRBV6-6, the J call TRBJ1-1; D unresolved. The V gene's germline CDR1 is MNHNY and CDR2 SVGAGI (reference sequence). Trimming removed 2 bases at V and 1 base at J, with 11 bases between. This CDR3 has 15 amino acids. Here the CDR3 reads CASSYLAVGNTEAFF. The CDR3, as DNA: TGTGCCAGCAGTTACCTAGCGGTGGGGAACACTGAAGCTTTCTTT.

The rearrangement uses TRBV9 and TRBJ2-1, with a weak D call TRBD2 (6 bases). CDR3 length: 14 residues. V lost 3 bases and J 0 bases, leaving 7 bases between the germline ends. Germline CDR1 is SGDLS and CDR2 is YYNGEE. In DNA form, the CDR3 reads TGTGCCAGCAGCGGGACTATCTCCTACAATGAGCAGTTCTTC. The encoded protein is CASSGTISYNEQFF. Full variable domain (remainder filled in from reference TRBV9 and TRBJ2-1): DSGVTQTPKHLITATGQRVTLRCSPRSGDLSVYWYQQSLDQGLQFLIQYYNGEERAKGNILERFSAQQFPDLHSELNLSSLELGDSALYFCASSGTISYNEQFFGPGTRLTVL.

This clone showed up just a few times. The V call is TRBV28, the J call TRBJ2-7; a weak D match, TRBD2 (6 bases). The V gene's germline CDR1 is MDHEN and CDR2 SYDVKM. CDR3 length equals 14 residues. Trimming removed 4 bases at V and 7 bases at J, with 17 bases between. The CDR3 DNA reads TGTGCCAGCAGTTGGGGGACTCTGAAGTCAGAGCAGTACTTC. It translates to CASSWGTLKSEQYF.

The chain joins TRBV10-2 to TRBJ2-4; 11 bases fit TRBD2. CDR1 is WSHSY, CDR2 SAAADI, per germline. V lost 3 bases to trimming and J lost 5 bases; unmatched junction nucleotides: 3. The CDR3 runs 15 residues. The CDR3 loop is CASSDMTSGENIQYF. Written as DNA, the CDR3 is TGCGCCAGCAGTGATATGACTAGCGGGGAAAACATTCAGTACTTC.

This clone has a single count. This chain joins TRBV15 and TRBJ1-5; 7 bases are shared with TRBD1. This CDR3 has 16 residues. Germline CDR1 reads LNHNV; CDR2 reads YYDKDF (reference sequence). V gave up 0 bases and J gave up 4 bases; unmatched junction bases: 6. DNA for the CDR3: TGTGCCACCAGCAGAGAAGGGACAGTCCTAAATCAGCCCCAGCATTTT. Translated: CATSREGTVLNQPQHF.

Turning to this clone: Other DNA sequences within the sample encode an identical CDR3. DNA for the CDR3: TGTGCCAGCAGCTCCCCTTACAGGAATAATGAAAAACTGTTTTTT. This sequence encodes CASSSPYRNNEKLFF. The chain recombines TRBV7-2 with TRBJ1-4; possible D gene TRBD1, 5 bases. CDR3 length: 15 amino acids. Germline CDR1 and CDR2: SGHTA and FQGNSA. Trimming took off 4 bases at V and 4 bases at J, with 13 bases between the two ends.

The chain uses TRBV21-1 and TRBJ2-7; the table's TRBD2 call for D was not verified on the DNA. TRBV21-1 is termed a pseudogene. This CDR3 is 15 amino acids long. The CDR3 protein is CASSKRKRTTYEQYF. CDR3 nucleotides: TGTGCCAGCAGCAAAAGGAAGAGGACTACGTACGAGCAGTACTTC.

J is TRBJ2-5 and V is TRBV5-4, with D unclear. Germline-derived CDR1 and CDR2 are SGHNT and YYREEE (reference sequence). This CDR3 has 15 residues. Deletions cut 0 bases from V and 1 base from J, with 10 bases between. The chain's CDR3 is CASSLVDGSQETQYF. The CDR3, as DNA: TGTGCCAGCAGCTTGGTTGACGGGTCCCAAGAGACCCAGTACTTC.

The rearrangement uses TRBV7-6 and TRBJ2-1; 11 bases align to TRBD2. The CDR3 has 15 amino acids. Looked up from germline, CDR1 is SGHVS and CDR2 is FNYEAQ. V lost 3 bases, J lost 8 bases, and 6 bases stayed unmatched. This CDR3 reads CASSFSGRAAHEQFF. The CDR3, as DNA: TGTGCCAGCAGCTTTAGCGGGAGGGCCGCGCATGAGCAGTTCTTC.

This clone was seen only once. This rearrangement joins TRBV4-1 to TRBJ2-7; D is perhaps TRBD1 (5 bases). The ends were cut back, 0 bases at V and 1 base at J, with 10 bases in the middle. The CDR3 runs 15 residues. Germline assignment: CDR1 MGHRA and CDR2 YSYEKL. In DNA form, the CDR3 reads TGCGCCAGCAGCCAAGATCCAGGGAAATCCTACGAGCAGTACTTC. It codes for CASSQDPGKSYEQYF.

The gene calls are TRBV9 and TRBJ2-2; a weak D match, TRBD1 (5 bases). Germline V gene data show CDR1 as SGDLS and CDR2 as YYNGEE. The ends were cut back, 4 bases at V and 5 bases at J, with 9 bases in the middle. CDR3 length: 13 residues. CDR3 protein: CASSWTTTGELFF. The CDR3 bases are TGTGCCAGCAGCTGGACAACTACCGGGGAGCTGTTTTTT.

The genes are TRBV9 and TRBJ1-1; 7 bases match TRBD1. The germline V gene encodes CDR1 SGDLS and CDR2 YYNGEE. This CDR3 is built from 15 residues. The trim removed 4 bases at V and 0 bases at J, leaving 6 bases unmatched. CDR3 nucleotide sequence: TGTGCCAGCAGCCGCGGGGACAGCATGAACACTGAAGCTTTCTTT. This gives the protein CASSRGDSMNTEAFF. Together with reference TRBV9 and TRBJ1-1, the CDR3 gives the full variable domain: DSGVTQTPKHLITATGQRVTLRCSPRSGDLSVYWYQQSLDQGLQFLIQYYNGEERAKGNILERFSAQQFPDLHSELNLSSLELGDSALYFCASSRGDSMNTEAFFGQGTRLTVV.